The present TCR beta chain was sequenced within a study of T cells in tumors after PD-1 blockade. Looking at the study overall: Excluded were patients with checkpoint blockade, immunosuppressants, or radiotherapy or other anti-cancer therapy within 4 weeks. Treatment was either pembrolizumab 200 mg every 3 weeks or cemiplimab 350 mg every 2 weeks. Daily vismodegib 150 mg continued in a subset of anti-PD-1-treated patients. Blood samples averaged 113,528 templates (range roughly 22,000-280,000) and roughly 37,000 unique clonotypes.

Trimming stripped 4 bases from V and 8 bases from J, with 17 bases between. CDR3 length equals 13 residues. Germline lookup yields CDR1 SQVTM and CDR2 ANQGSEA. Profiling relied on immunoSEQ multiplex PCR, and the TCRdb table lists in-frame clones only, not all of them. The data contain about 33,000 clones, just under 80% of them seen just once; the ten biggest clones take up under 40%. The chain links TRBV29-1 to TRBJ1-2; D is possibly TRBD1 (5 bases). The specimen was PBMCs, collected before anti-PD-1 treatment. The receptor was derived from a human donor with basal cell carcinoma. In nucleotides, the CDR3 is TGCAGCGTTGCCTCGGACACGGCCTCGGGCTACACCTTC. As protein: CSVASDTASGYTF. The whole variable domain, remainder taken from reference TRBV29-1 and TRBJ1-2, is SAVISQKPSRDICQRGTSLTIQCQVDSQVTMMFWYRQQPGQSLTLIATANQGSEATYESGFVIDKFPISRPNLTFSTLTVSNMSPEDSSIYLCSVASDTASGYTFGSGTRLTVV.